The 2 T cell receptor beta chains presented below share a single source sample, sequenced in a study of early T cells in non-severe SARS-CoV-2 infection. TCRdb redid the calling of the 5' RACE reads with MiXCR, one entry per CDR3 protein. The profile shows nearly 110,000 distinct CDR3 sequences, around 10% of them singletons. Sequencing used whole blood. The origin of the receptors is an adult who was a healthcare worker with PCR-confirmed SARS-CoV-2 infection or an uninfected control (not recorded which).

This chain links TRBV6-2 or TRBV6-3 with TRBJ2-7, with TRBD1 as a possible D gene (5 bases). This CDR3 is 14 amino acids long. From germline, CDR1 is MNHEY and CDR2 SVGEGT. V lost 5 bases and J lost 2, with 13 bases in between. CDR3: CASSTRQITYEQYF. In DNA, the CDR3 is TGTGCCAGCAGTACCAGACAGATAACCTACGAGCAGTACTTC.

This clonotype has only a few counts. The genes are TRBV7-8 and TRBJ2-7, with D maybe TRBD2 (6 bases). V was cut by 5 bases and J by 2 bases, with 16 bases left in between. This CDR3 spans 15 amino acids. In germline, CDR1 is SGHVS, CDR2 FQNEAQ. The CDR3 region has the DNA TGTGCCAGCAGCCATAGCGGACTACCCCCCTACGAGCAGTACTTC. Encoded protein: CASSHSGLPPYEQYF.